The rows below give T cell receptor beta chains drawn from one sample of a study of T cell responses to AZD1222 COVID-19 vaccine. Produced via immunoSEQ multiplex PCR; TCRdb's table is partial and in-frame only. The table records about 120,000 clones, 80% to 90% of them present only once. Sequenced here: peripheral blood, sampled on day 0 of AZD1222 vaccination. The origin of the receptors is an adult in good health. The CDR3 runs from the conserved cysteine through the conserved F or W. D genes are given only for firm matches. A clone size is listed for some rows: how often the clone was seen (once, few, many), or a class if it is expanded.

>.|TRBJ2-5|.|TRBV30
TGTGCCTGGAGTGTTCGAGAGACCCAGTACTTC
CAWSVRETQYF
>.|TRBJ2-6|.|TRBV6-5
TGTGCCAGCACGGACTCTGGGGCCAACGTCCTGACTTTC
CASTDSGANVLTF
>TRBD1|TRBJ2-5|.|TRBV10-1
TGCGCCAGCAGGGGGACAGGCCAAGAGACCCAGTACTTC
CASRGTGQETQYF
>TRBD2|TRBJ2-7|.|TRBV5-5
TGTGCCAGCAGCTTGGGGGTCTCTGGGAGGGCCTCCTACGAGCAGTACTTC
CASSLGVSGRASYEQYF
>TRBD2|TRBJ2-3|once|TRBV4-2
TGTGCCAGCAGCCAATCTAGCGGGGCCACAGATACGCAGTATTTT
CASSQSSGATDTQYF
>TRBD1|TRBJ1-5|.|TRBV6-1
TGTGCCAGCAGTGCCCAGGGGGGCTTCGCCCCCAATCAGCCCCAGCATTTT
CASSAQGGFAPNQPQHF
>.|TRBJ2-1|.|TRBV3-1/TRBV3-2
TGTGCCAGCAGCCAAGGGGGGGGGCTAGCGACCAGCTCCTACAATGAGCAGTTCTTC
CASSQGGGLATSSYNEQFF
>.|TRBJ2-1|.|TRBV4-3
TGCGCCAGCAGCCAATCCCAGGGGGGAGTAAATGAGCAGTTCTTC
CASSQSQGGVNEQFF
>.|TRBJ1-6|.|TRBV7-2
TGTGCCAGCAGCTTAGAGGGATTGCGAGGAACCGGTTCACCCCTCCACTTT
CASSLEGLRGTGSPLHF
>TRBD1|TRBJ2-7|.|TRBV2
TGTGCCAGCAGGGGACAGGATGAGGACTACGAGCAGTACTTC
CASRGQDEDYEQYF
>TRBD2|TRBJ2-1|.|TRBV6-5
TGTGCCAGCAGTTACCAGGGAGCGGGAACGAATGAGCAGTTCTTC
CASSYQGAGTNEQFF
>TRBD1|TRBJ1-6|.|TRBV5-1
TGCGCCAGCAGCTCCGGGACAGGGGATAATTCACCCCTCCACTTT
CASSSGTGDNSPLHF
>.|TRBJ1-2|.|TRBV2
TGTGCCAGCAGAGACGACAGCCACTATGGCTACACCTTC
CASRDDSHYGYTF
>TRBD2|TRBJ2-1|.|TRBV15
TGTGCCACCAGCAGAGAACCGGCCTCTGCGGGGGGGATATACAATGAGCAGTTCTTC
CATSREPASAGGIYNEQFF
>TRBD1|TRBJ2-7|.|TRBV15
TGTGCCACCAGCAGAGATAAGGGACAGGGGACGTACGAGCAGTACTTC
CATSRDKGQGTYEQYF
>.|TRBJ2-2|.|TRBV5-4
TGTGCCAGCAGCCCCAAACCCCTTATTCAGGGGACCGGGGAGCTGTTTTTT
CASSPKPLIQGTGELFF
>TRBD1|TRBJ1-4|few|TRBV7-9
TGTGCCAGCAGCCCACGGACAGGGGGCAAGGATAATGAAAAACTGTTTTTT
CASSPRTGGKDNEKLFF
>.|TRBJ1-4|.|TRBV5-4
TGTGCCAGCAGCTTGGGGGGGCGCAGTGAAAAACTGTTTTTT
CASSLGGRSEKLFF
>.|TRBJ1-2|few|TRBV13
TGTGCCAGCAGCTTCTCCAGGAACTATGGCTACACCTTC
CASSFSRNYGYTF
>.|TRBJ1-2|.|TRBV19
TGTGCCAGTGGGAGCCGGACGGGAGGTGGCTACACCTTC
CASGSRTGGGYTF
>.|TRBJ1-1|few|TRBV2
TGTGCCAGCAGTCAGAACACTGAAGCTTTCTTT
CASSQNTEAFF
>.|TRBJ1-1|.|TRBV11-3
TGTGCCAGCAGCTTAAGGAGCACTGAAGCTTTCTTT
CASSLRSTEAFF
>TRBD1|TRBJ2-1|.|TRBV19
TGTGCCAGTAGCCGACAGGGGTTAGGGGACAATGAGCAGTTCTTC
CASSRQGLGDNEQFF
>.|TRBJ2-7|.|TRBV6-6
TGTGCCAGCATCTCCACACAGGGACCTACCTACGAGCAGTACTTC
CASISTQGPTYEQYF
>.|TRBJ1-5|.|TRBV2
TGTGCCAGCTCGGGACGGGGCAATCAGCCCCAGCATTTT
CASSGRGNQPQHF
>TRBD2|TRBJ2-2|.|TRBV5-1
TGCGCCAGCAGCTTGGCCGGGTCTACATCCCGAGCGGGAGGATCCGGGGAGCTGTTTTTT
CASSLAGSTSRAGGSGELFF
>TRBD2|TRBJ2-1|.|TRBV11-2
TGTGCCAGCAGCTTAAGGGGGGGACTAGCGGGAGAAAATGAGCAGTTCTTC
CASSLRGGLAGENEQFF
>.|TRBJ2-7|.|TRBV10-3
TGTGCCATCTCTTCTGGCGGCTACGAGCAGTACTTC
CAISSGGYEQYF
>.|TRBJ1-2|.|TRBV30
TGTGCCTGGAGCCGTTGGGTACAGGGATCTAACTATGGCTACACCTTC
CAWSRWVQGSNYGYTF
>TRBD1|TRBJ1-5|once|TRBV19
TGTGCCAGTCAAGGGACAGGGGGTCAGCCCCAGCATTTT
CASQGTGGQPQHF
>.|TRBJ2-3|.|TRBV19
TGTGCCAGTAGTCCCAGGGGGGGTAGCACAGATACGCAGTATTTT
CASSPRGGSTDTQYF
>.|TRBJ1-6|.|TRBV5-5
TGTGCCAGCAGCTTGGTCGGCGCAGGGGATTCCTATAATTCACCCCTCCACTTT
CASSLVGAGDSYNSPLHF
>TRBD2|TRBJ2-2|.|TRBV7-3
TGTGCCAGCAGCTGGACTAGCGGTTCCGACACCGGGGAGCTGTTTTTT
CASSWTSGSDTGELFF
>TRBD2|TRBJ2-3|.|TRBV19
TGTGCCAGTAAGGCTAGCGGGGCCACAGATACGCAGTATTTT
CASKASGATDTQYF
>.|TRBJ1-1|.|TRBV6-5
TGTGCCAGCAGTTACCAACTTAACATGAACACTGAAGCTTTCTTT
CASSYQLNMNTEAFF
>.|TRBJ1-5|.|TRBV19
TGTGCCAGTAGTACCAAACCCCATTCCCAGCATTTT
CASSTKPHSQHF
>.|TRBJ1-2|.|TRBV30
TGTGCCTGGAGAGGAGAGGGGGGCTACACCTTC
CAWRGEGGYTF
>TRBD1|TRBJ1-6|.|TRBV4-2
TGTGCCAGCAGCTCAAGACGAGGGGGCGGTTCACCCCTCCACTTT
CASSSRRGGGSPLHF
>TRBD1|TRBJ2-6|.|TRBV6-1
TGTGCCAGCAGTGAAGCCCGGCAGGGGGCGGCTGGGGCCAACGTCCTGACTTTC
CASSEARQGAAGANVLTF
>.|TRBJ1-1|once|TRBV6-1
TGTGCCAGCAGTGAAGGAGCTAGACCGCTGAACACTGAAGCTTTCTTT
CASSEGARPLNTEAFF
>.|TRBJ2-7|.|TRBV27
TGTGCCAGCACCCGATCCCGGCAGAGCTCCTACGAGCAGTACTTC
CASTRSRQSSYEQYF
>.|TRBJ1-6|.|TRBV6-2/TRBV6-3
TGTGCCAGCAGTTATCGCGACAGGATAAATTCACCCCTCCACTTT
CASSYRDRINSPLHF
>TRBD2|TRBJ2-7|.|TRBV4-1
TGCGCCAGCAGCCAAGACCCCTCCGGGGGGGAGTGGGACGAGCAGTACTTC
CASSQDPSGGEWDEQYF
>TRBD1|TRBJ1-2|.|TRBV12-3/TRBV12-4
TGTGCCAGCAGTTCGACAGGGAATGGCTACACCTTC
CASSSTGNGYTF
>.|TRBJ1-1|.|TRBV10-3
TGTGCCATCAGTGAGGCTAACCTCGGCACTGAAGCTTTCTTT
CAISEANLGTEAFF
>TRBD2|TRBJ2-3|.|TRBV5-8
TGTGCCAGCAGCTGGGCCGGGACTAGCGGGAGTCCTGATACGCAGTATTTT
CASSWAGTSGSPDTQYF
>.|TRBJ2-5|.|TRBV15
TGTGCCACCAGCATTTCAGGGGGGGCCCTACAAGAGACCCAGTACTTC
CATSISGGALQETQYF
>TRBD2|TRBJ2-1|.|TRBV30
TGTGCCTCAGCTTCCGGGAGGCGGCCGGTCAATGAGCAGTTCTTC
CASASGRRPVNEQFF
>.|TRBJ2-3|.|TRBV3-1/TRBV3-2
TGTGCCAGCAGCCAAGTCGGGGACCTTCACAGGGAGCAGTATTTT
CASSQVGDLHREQYF
>.|TRBJ1-1|.|TRBV11-3
TGTGCCACTAAAAAAAGTGAGGTTGCTTTCTTT
CATKKSEVAFF
>.|TRBJ1-2|.|TRBV28
TGTGCCAGCACCCCCAGTAACTATGGCTACACCTTC
CASTPSNYGYTF
>.|TRBJ1-3|.|TRBV30
TGTGCCTGGAGCTGGGGAAGCTCTGGAAACACCATATATTTT
CAWSWGSSGNTIYF
>.|TRBJ1-3|.|TRBV5-5
TGTGCCAGCAGCTTTTCGGGAGGCTCTGGAAACACCATATATTTT
CASSFSGGSGNTIYF
>.|TRBJ1-3|.|TRBV5-4
TGTGCCAGCAGCGCAGGGTTGGGGGCCAGAAACACCATATATTTT
CASSAGLGARNTIYF
>TRBD1|TRBJ1-1|.|TRBV12-3/TRBV12-4
TGTGCCAGCGCTAATAGGGACAGCGAAGCTTTCTTT
CASANRDSEAFF
>TRBD1|TRBJ2-2|once|TRBV4-3
TGCGCCAGCAGCCAAGCAGGGACAGGGGGGACCGGGGAGCTGTTTTTT
CASSQAGTGGTGELFF
>TRBD2|TRBJ2-3|.|TRBV19
TGTGCCAGTAGTATCCGGCTAGCGGGAGGGCCGGATACGCAGTATTTT
CASSIRLAGGPDTQYF
>TRBD2|TRBJ2-5|.|TRBV5-1
TGCGCCAGCAGACGGACTAGCGGGGGCGAAGAGACCCAGTACTTC
CASRRTSGGEETQYF
>.|TRBJ1-4|.|TRBV2
TGTGCCAGCAGTGCGGAAGGGAGGGGACTGAGAAAACTGTTTTTT
CASSAEGRGLRKLFF